This TCR beta chain was recovered during a study of blood T cells in healthy people across ages. Germline values: CDR1 LGHDT, CDR2 YNNKEL (reference sequence). There are 15 residues in the CDR3. Study outcomes and limitations: Relative to aged donors, long-lived donors carried more naive CD4+ cells and displayed higher diversity.

About this clonotype: Its antigen is still unknown.

Then a second PCR, running about 7 to 11 cycles, was carried out with a sample-barcoded 5' primer and a J-beta primer mix. Carrying 12 random nucleotides, a template-switch adaptor labeled each individual cDNA molecule. Via MiXCR, TCRdb re-called the 5' RACE reads, giving one row per CDR3 protein. The table lists hundreds of thousands of distinct CDR3 sequences, 45% to 50% of them singletons. This receptor was taken from a woman in her fifties or sixties in good health. The chain employs TRBV3-1 and TRBJ2-5, with 11 positions matching TRBD2. The J call is doubtful: the DNA matches TRBJ2-7 better. Sequenced material: blood. The CDR3 bases are TGTGCCAGCAGCTCTACTAGCGGGAGACACTACGAGCAGTACTTC. This translates into CASSSTSGRHYEQYF.